Below, one T cell receptor beta chain is given with its context. Its cognate antigen is unknown. Preparing the TCRbeta library involved the use of unique molecular identifiers. A single record per CDR3 protein comes from TCRdb applying MiXCR to the PCR reads. In the table there are 550,000 to 600,000 distinct CDR3 sequences, 23% of which are singletons. This record comes from a study of T-cell reconstitution after alpha-beta-depleted transplantation in children. Study-level points and caveats: Several hundred rapidly expanded clones from non-depleted graft cells reportedly supplied alpha-beta T cells about two months post-transplant. Once a year had passed after transplant, T-cell counts and diversity came mostly from newly produced T cells. Elevated TCRbeta diversity at day 60 was traced, in some patients, to surviving recipient T cells and thymic progenitors.

CDR3 size: 16 residues. With 7 bases clipped from V and 1 base from J, the junction kept 12 bases outside the gene matches. CDR1 is SQVTM, CDR2 ANQGSEA, per germline. This chain uses TRBV29-1 with TRBJ2-3; 9 nucleotides align to TRBD1. The clonotype was recovered from a boy under three years old who had a stem cell transplant for acute myeloid leukemia, so the T cells may come from the graft donor. The specimen was PBMCs, mostly from graft donor cells, collected 360 days after TCRalphabeta/CD19-depleted stem cell transplant. The CDR3 bases are TGCAGCGGTGTGCGGGTTTGGACAGGGGGCACAGATACGCAGTATTTT. It specifies CSGVRVWTGGTDTQYF.